Listed here are 20 T cell receptor beta chains from one sample, sequenced in a study of blood T cell repertoires in COVID-19. Sequencing used immunoSEQ multiplex PCR; TCRdb keeps in-frame clones, though not all of them. Seen here are just over 50,000 clones, more than 75% observed once, and the top ten hold about 15%. Sequencing was done on a sample of peripheral blood. The source of these receptors is a human donor with active COVID-19. The donor label of this sample is uncertain.

The rearrangement links TRBV7-9 to TRBJ1-6; D gene ambiguous. The V gene lost 1 base and the J gene lost 2 bases, with 6 bases spanning the gap. Germline assignment: CDR1 SEHNR and CDR2 FQNEAQ (reference sequence). The CDR3 runs to 15 residues. In DNA form, the CDR3 reads TGTGCCAGCAGCTTAGGGGAGCCCTATAATTCACCCCTCCACTTT. As protein: CASSLGEPYNSPLHF. Full variable domain (outside the CDR3, taken from reference TRBV7-9 and TRBJ1-6): DTGVSQNPRHKITKRGQNVTFRCDPISEHNRLYWYRQTLGQGPEFLTYFQNEAQLEKSRLLSDRFSAERPKGSFSTLEIQRTEQGDSAMYLCASSLGEPYNSPLHFGNGTRLTVT.

The chain is built from TRBV15 and TRBJ2-3; tentative D call: TRBD1 (6 bases). V was pared by 0 bases and J by 8 bases, with 18 bases between. Germline V gene data show CDR1 as LNHNV and CDR2 as YYDKDF (reference sequence). There are 16 residues in the CDR3. The CDR3 bases are TGTGCCACCAGCAGAGATTTAGGGCAGGGGCGAGTTACGCAGTATTTT. Translation: CATSRDLGQGRVTQYF.

The V and J genes are TRBV19 and TRBJ1-2, with TRBD1 as a possible D gene (5 bases). V was cut by 4 bases and J by 3 bases, with 21 bases left in between. Germline CDR1 LNHDA, CDR2 SQIVND (reference sequence). The CDR3 runs to 17 residues. CDR3 coding DNA: TGTGCCAGTAGTACAGGGCCTGGACGACAAGGGGACTATGGCTACACCTTC. Protein product: CASSTGPGRQGDYGYTF.

This sequence joins TRBV24-1 and TRBJ2-7; the D is unclear. V dropped 5 bases and J dropped 3 bases, with 10 bases sitting between them. Germline values: CDR1 KGHDR, CDR2 SFDVKD. The CDR3 length is 13 residues. The CDR3 coding sequence is TGTGCCACCAGTGGTTCCCCCTTCTACGAGCAGTACTTC. It yields the protein CATSGSPFYEQYF.

The rearrangement links TRBV2 to TRBJ2-1; 7 bases match TRBD2. The CDR3 length is 13 residues. From germline, CDR1 is SNHLY and CDR2 FYNNEI. V gave up 8 bases and J gave up 9 bases; unmatched junction bases: 10. CDR3 DNA: TGTGCCAGCCAGGACTGGAGCGGGACTGAGCAGTTCTTC. This translates into CASQDWSGTEQFF.

The DNA for the CDR3 is TGTGCCAGCAGCTTGGTGGAGGGACAGACCACAGATACGCAGTATTTT. Its protein product is CASSLVEGQTTDTQYF. V is TRBV5-4 and J is TRBJ2-3; maybe TRBD1 (7 bases). Germline assignment: CDR1 SGHNT and CDR2 YYREEE (reference sequence). Trimming shortened V by 0 bases and J by 2 bases, and 13 bases separated the two germline ends. The CDR3 is 16 residues long.

This chain's CDR3 is CASSITGNYGYTF. Written as DNA, the CDR3 is TGCGCCAGCAGCATAACAGGAAACTATGGCTACACCTTC. V and J are TRBV5-1 and TRBJ1-2; a possible D gene is TRBD1 (5 bases). This CDR3 contains 13 residues. Deletions cut 4 bases from V and 2 bases from J, with 9 bases between. CDR1 and CDR2 from the germline V gene are SGHRS and YFSETQ.

V is TRBV5-1 and J is TRBJ1-2; possibly TRBD1 for D (6 bases). The CDR3 extends over 14 amino acids. Trimming shortened V by 1 base and J by 6 bases, and 13 bases separated the two germline ends. The V gene's germline CDR1 is SGHRS and CDR2 YFSETQ. The CDR3 DNA reads as TGCGCCAGCAGCTTGACAGGGTGGGCAGATGGCTACACCTTC. Protein: CASSLTGWADGYTF.

The chain is built from TRBV24-1 and TRBJ2-7, with D hard to call. The CDR3 is 13 amino acids. The germline V gene has CDR1 KGHDR and CDR2 SFDVKD. V lost 2 bases and J lost 3, with 7 bases in between. CDR3 sequence (DNA): TGTGCCACCAGTGATTGGGCCCACTACGAGCAGTACTTC. Its protein is CATSDWAHYEQYF.

The chain employs TRBV4-1 and TRBJ1-4, with 9 bases identical to TRBD1. The CDR3 spans 14 residues. Germline V CDR1 and CDR2: MGHRA, YSYEKL. V shed 3 bases, J shed 5 bases, and the junction held 1 base outside the gene matches. CDR3 coding DNA: TGCGCCAGCAGCCATGGACAGGGGAATGAAAAACTGTTTTTT. Encoded protein: CASSHGQGNEKLFF.

This chain uses TRBV18 with TRBJ2-5, with unresolved D. From germline, CDR1 is KGHSH and CDR2 LQKENI. V was shortened by 3 bases and J by 2 bases, with 7 bases between the two germline ends. The CDR3 sequence is 13 residues long. This CDR3 reads CASSPTRQETQYF. CDR3 nucleotides: TGTGCCAGCTCACCGACTCGGCAAGAGACCCAGTACTTC.

This clone showed up just a few times. The chain couples TRBV15 to TRBJ2-3, with 8 bases matching TRBD1. The CDR3 sequence is 15 residues long. CDR1 is LNHNV, CDR2 YYDKDF, per germline (reference sequence). Germline trimming cut 4 bases from V and 2 bases from J; bases unmatched to any gene: 5. CDR3 sequence (DNA): TGTGCCACCAGCACTGACAGGGGATTCACAGATACGCAGTATTTT. Residues: CATSTDRGFTDTQYF. The full variable domain, rest sourced from reference TRBV15 and TRBJ2-3, is DAMVIQNPRYQVTQFGKPVTLSCSQTLNHNVMYWYQQKSSQAPKLLFHYYDKDFNNEADTPDNFQSRRPNTSFCFLDIRSPGLGDTAMYLCATSTDRGFTDTQYFGPGTRLTVL.

V is TRBV18 and J is TRBJ1-1; 10 positions match TRBD1. CDR3 length equals 17 residues. The J segment lost 4 bases and the V segment lost 0 bases, leaving 8 bases of the junction unmatched. Germline V gene data show CDR1 as KGHSH and CDR2 as LQKENI. Written as DNA, the CDR3 is TGTGCCAGCTCACCACCGTTAAGGACAGGGGGGAGCACTGAAGCTTTCTTT. This gives the protein CASSPPLRTGGSTEAFF.

The CDR3 spells CASSDERHGNEQFF. Written as DNA, the CDR3 is TGTGCCAGCAGTGATGAGAGACACGGCAATGAGCAGTTCTTC. The chain employs TRBV25-1 and TRBJ2-1; no clear D. The CDR3 contains 14 residues. Trimming left V 3 bases short and J 6 bases short, with 12 bases between. CDR1 and CDR2 from the germline V gene are MGHDK and SYGVNS. Full variable domain (outside the CDR3, taken from reference TRBV25-1 and TRBJ2-1): EADIYQTPRYLVIGTGKKITLECSQTMGHDKMYWYQQDPGMELHLIHYSYGVNSTEKGDLSSESTVSRIRTEHFPLTLESARPSHTSQYLCASSDERHGNEQFFGPGTRLTVL.

This chain connects TRBV12-3 or TRBV12-4 to TRBJ1-2, with 7 bases fitting TRBD1. There are 12 residues in the CDR3. V dropped 6 bases and J dropped 7; count of bases not matched to a gene: 5. For the CDR3, the DNA is TGTGCCAGCAGGTCAGGGGGAGGTGGCTACACCTTC. Its protein is CASRSGGGGYTF.

The rearrangement joins TRBV15 to TRBJ1-1, with 10 bases lining up with TRBD1. Germline CDR1 is LNHNV and CDR2 is YYDKDF (reference sequence). Germline trimming cut 2 bases from V and 7 bases from J; bases unmatched to any gene: 7. This CDR3 has 15 residues. The CDR3 loop is CATSRTLTGGGEAFF. CDR3 in DNA: TGTGCCACCAGCAGAACCCTGACAGGGGGCGGTGAAGCTTTCTTT. Complete variable domain (other parts from reference TRBV15 and TRBJ1-1): DAMVIQNPRYQVTQFGKPVTLSCSQTLNHNVMYWYQQKSSQAPKLLFHYYDKDFNNEADTPDNFQSRRPNTSFCFLDIRSPGLGDTAMYLCATSRTLTGGGEAFFGQGTRLTVV.

The rearrangement uses TRBV5-1 and TRBJ2-2, with TRBD2 identical over 10 bases. The CDR3 length is 16 residues. Trimming took 4 bases from V and 2 from J; bases not matched to a gene: 5. Germline V gene data show CDR1 as SGHRS and CDR2 as YFSETQ. The CDR3 nucleotides are TGCGCCAGCAGCGCTGGACTAGCGGTCAACACCGGGGAGCTGTTTTTT. Translation: CASSAGLAVNTGELFF.

V usage is TRBV5-1 and J usage is TRBJ2-2, with TRBD2 matching 14 bases. V shed 0 bases and J 6 bases; nucleotides not matched to a gene: 4. CDR3 length: 17 residues. Germline assignment: CDR1 SGHRS and CDR2 YFSETQ. CDR3 amino acids: CASSLGLAGGPPGELFF. Written as DNA, the CDR3 is TGCGCCAGCAGCTTGGGACTAGCGGGGGGGCCTCCCGGGGAGCTGTTTTTT.

The CDR3 bases are TGTGCCAGCAGTACTAGACAGGGCGGGGTTGGAGATACGCAGTATTTT. This translates into CASSTRQGGVGDTQYF. V usage is TRBV6-2 or TRBV6-3 and J usage is TRBJ2-3; D is perhaps TRBD1 (7 bases). The V gene's germline CDR1 is MNHEY and CDR2 SVGEGT. The CDR3 extends over 16 amino acids. Trimming stripped 5 bases from V and 5 bases from J, with 20 bases between.

The rearrangement joins TRBV5-1 to TRBJ1-1, with D perhaps TRBD1 (6 bases). This CDR3 has 14 amino acids. V lost 4 bases to trimming and J lost 6 bases, with 16 bases between them. Germline V gives CDR1 SGHRS, CDR2 YFSETQ. CDR3: CASSPATGNAEAFF. The CDR3 DNA is TGCGCCAGCAGCCCTGCCACAGGGAATGCTGAAGCTTTCTTT.